This T cell receptor (beta chain) originates from a study of T cells expressing NK-cell markers. This CDR3 is built from 13 residues. CDR1 and CDR2 (germline): WSHSY, SAAADI. One entry per CDR3 protein, without DNA, is what TCRdb gives after re-calling the 5' RACE reads. In total, the table holds about 450,000 distinct CDR3 sequences. V usage is TRBV10-2 and J usage is TRBJ1-1. This TCR came from a woman between 18 and 75 years old in good health. The specimen sequenced was blood T cells: a sorted CD56 or NKG2C T cell subset, CD4+ or CD8+ T cells, or bulk PBMC T cells (not recorded which). CDR3 loop: CASSDRRYTEAFF.